These 16 T cell receptor beta chains came from one sample sequenced in a study of OX40 agonist ivuxolimab in advanced cancers. Sequencing was performed with immunoSEQ multiplex PCR; in TCRdb, only in-frame clones are kept and a portion is missing. Counted here are 95,000 to 100,000 clones, just under 85% occurring once; the ten biggest clones make up more than 1.1%. Sequenced here: CD4+ or CD8+ T cells sorted from blood, sampled in a trial of the OX40 agonist ivuxolimab. These receptors all come from an adult with an advanced solid tumor such as melanoma, head and neck, liver or kidney cancer.

The V gene is TRBV6-1, the J gene TRBJ1-2; TRBD1 is a possible D gene (5 bases). Looked up from germline, CDR1 is MNHNS and CDR2 is SASEGT. This CDR3 has 13 residues. The V gene lost 4 bases and the J gene lost 2 bases, with 8 bases spanning the gap. The CDR3 is CASSVEGNYGYTF. CDR3 DNA: TGTGCCAGCAGTGTTGAGGGGAACTATGGCTACACCTTC.

The chain carries TRBV19 and TRBJ2-2; no definite D call. Germline assignment: CDR1 LNHDA and CDR2 SQIVND (reference sequence). This CDR3 is 14 amino acids long. Trimming removed 1 base at V and 5 bases at J, with 8 bases between. Here the CDR3 DNA reads TGTGCCAGTAGTATAGGCCGCGATACCGGGGAGCTGTTTTTT. Translating it yields CASSIGRDTGELFF.

J is TRBJ2-1 and V is TRBV7-9, with no clear D. This CDR3 spans 15 amino acids. V was clipped by 5 bases and J by 4 bases, with 15 bases between them. Germline CDR1 reads SEHNR; CDR2 reads FQNEAQ (reference sequence). DNA for the CDR3: TGTGCCAGCAGCGGGGAAGTTGGATCTTACAATGAGCAGTTCTTC. Residues: CASSGEVGSYNEQFF.

This clone was seen a few times. The genes are TRBV6-1 and TRBJ1-3; 7 bases agree with TRBD1. Germline V CDR1 and CDR2: MNHNS, SASEGT. The CDR3 is 13 residues long. Trimming removed 7 bases from V and 4 bases from J; junction bases left unmatched: 4. This CDR3 is CASNLDRGNTIYF. The CDR3 nucleotides read TGTGCCAGCAACTTGGACAGGGGAAACACCATATATTTT.

V gene TRBV5-1 combines with J gene TRBJ2-2; 8 nucleotides align to TRBD1. Germline CDR1 reads SGHRS; CDR2 reads YFSETQ. The CDR3 has 16 residues. The trim removed 6 bases at V and 0 bases at J, leaving 7 bases unmatched. The CDR3 loop reads CASTPRGRSNTGELFF. CDR3 in DNA: TGCGCCAGCACCCCCAGGGGGCGATCGAACACCGGGGAGCTGTTTTTT. The whole variable domain, filled in from reference TRBV5-1 and TRBJ2-2, reads KAGVTQTPRYLIKTRGQQVTLSCSPISGHRSVSWYQQTPGQGLQFLFEYFSETQRNKGNFPGRFSGRQFSNSRSEMNVSTLELGDSALYLCASTPRGRSNTGELFFGEGSRLTVL.

J is TRBJ2-3 and V is TRBV6-5; TRBD1 matches at 7 bases. J was trimmed by 0 bases and V by 2 bases; bases with no gene match: 5. Germline V gene lookup returns CDR1 MNHEY and CDR2 SVGAGI. The CDR3 contains 16 residues. The CDR3 sequence is CASSYGGRGSTDTQYF. In nucleotides, the CDR3 is TGTGCCAGCAGTTACGGAGGCAGGGGGAGCACAGATACGCAGTATTTT.

This chain links TRBV7-3 with TRBJ2-2, with D possibly being TRBD2 (5 bases). V lost 4 bases, J lost 7 bases, and 10 bases lay in between. There are 13 residues in the CDR3. The germline V gene has CDR1 SGHTA and CDR2 FQGTGA. The CDR3 reads CASSSGRDGELFF. The CDR3 region has the DNA TGTGCCAGCAGCTCGGGCCGGGACGGGGAGCTGTTTTTT.

V usage is TRBV29-1 and J usage is TRBJ2-7; TRBD1 aligns across 9 bases. Per the germline V gene, CDR1 is SQVTM and CDR2 is ANQGSEA. The CDR3 spans 14 residues. V trimming: 1 base; J trimming: 3 bases; junction bases outside the gene matches: 4. The CDR3 DNA sequence: TGCAGCGTTGAAGGACAGGGGGTCGGCTACGAGCAGTACTTC. It is translated as CSVEGQGVGYEQYF.

V usage is TRBV9 and J usage is TRBJ1-1; D is unresolved. The CDR3 spans 15 residues. Trimming took off 2 bases at V and 1 base at J, with 12 bases between the two ends. Per germline, CDR1 SGDLS and CDR2 YYNGEE. The CDR3 sequence: CASSVSSVPNTEAFF. CDR3 DNA sequence: TGTGCCAGCAGCGTGAGTTCGGTTCCGAACACTGAAGCTTTCTTT.

In DNA form, the CDR3 reads TGTGCCAGCAGCTTAGCGATAGCCAAAAACATTCAGTACTTC. This sequence encodes CASSLAIAKNIQYF. V usage is TRBV7-9 and J usage is TRBJ2-4; D call uncertain. The CDR3 length is 14 residues. Trimming took 0 bases from V and 0 from J, leaving 3 bases between them. CDR1 and CDR2 from the germline V gene are SEHNR and FQNEAQ (reference sequence).

The V call is TRBV5-1, the J call TRBJ1-4; D gene uncertain. There are 14 residues in the CDR3. Trimming removed 4 bases from V and 4 bases from J, with 11 bases in between. Germline V gene data show CDR1 as SGHRS and CDR2 as YFSETQ. CDR3 protein: CASSTGLVNEKLFF. CDR3 in DNA: TGCGCCAGCAGCACGGGTCTAGTTAATGAAAAACTGTTTTTT.

Here the CDR3 reads CASSLEEPIYGYTF. The CDR3 nucleotides are TGTGCCAGCAGCTTAGAAGAGCCCATCTATGGCTACACCTTC. The chain is built from TRBV7-9 and TRBJ1-2; D unresolved. The CDR3 consists of 14 residues. V was trimmed by 1 base and J by 4 bases, leaving 10 bases between them. Germline V lookup: CDR1 SEHNR, CDR2 FQNEAQ (reference sequence).

Only one count was recorded for this clone. The chain employs TRBV11-2 and TRBJ1-1; the D gene is possibly TRBD1 (6 bases). V was trimmed by 4 bases and J by 4 bases, leaving 16 bases between them. Germline V gene data show CDR1 as SGHAT and CDR2 as FQNNGV. The CDR3 loop spans 15 amino acids. This CDR3 is CASSSPKQGFTEAFF. For the CDR3, the DNA is TGTGCCAGCAGCTCCCCCAAACAGGGTTTCACTGAAGCTTTCTTT.

The sample holds one count of this clone. The rearrangement uses TRBV9 and TRBJ2-7, with TRBD1 matching 7 bases. CDR3 length: 15 residues. Germline V gene lookup returns CDR1 SGDLS and CDR2 YYNGEE. V was clipped by 2 bases and J by 0 bases; unmatched bases: 5. CDR3 protein: CASSVGTDPSYEQYF. The DNA for the CDR3 is TGTGCCAGCAGCGTCGGGACAGATCCCTCCTACGAGCAGTACTTC.

This clone showed up just once. The chain combines TRBV6-5 with TRBJ2-5; possibly TRBD1 for D (5 bases). Germline CDR1 and CDR2: MNHEY and SVGAGI. Trimming shortened V by 2 bases and J by 4 bases, and 14 bases separated the two germline ends. The CDR3 has 15 residues. This chain's CDR3 is CASSYGAKAIETQYF. Here the CDR3 DNA reads TGTGCCAGCAGTTACGGGGCGAAAGCTATAGAGACCCAGTACTTC.

As to this clone: Within the sample, other DNA sequences also encode this same CDR3. The chain uses TRBV19 and TRBJ2-5; D unclear. Per the germline V gene, CDR1 is LNHDA and CDR2 is SQIVND (reference sequence). V lost 4 bases and J 1 base, leaving 13 bases between the germline ends. This CDR3 spans 15 amino acids. DNA of the CDR3: TGTGCCAGTAGTACGAACAGAGTCCCCCAAGAGACCCAGTACTTC. Protein sequence: CASSTNRVPQETQYF.